This TCR beta chain was sequenced during a study of blood T cell repertoires in COVID-19. Overall study context: Material from acute and convalescent COVID-19 was sourced from the United States, Italy and Spain.

The table came from immunoSEQ multiplex PCR; TCRdb's copy has only in-frame clones and leaves some out. The sample includes 85,000 to 130,000 clones, around 90% seen only once; the top ten take 4% to 6%. Germline values: CDR1 MNHNS, CDR2 SASEGT. V shed 2 bases, J shed 10 bases, and the junction held 9 bases outside the gene matches. The CDR3 consists of 16 residues. This chain uses TRBV6-1 with TRBJ1-6; 9 bases map to TRBD1. Sequencing was carried out using peripheral blood. The TCR comes from a human donor in a cohort sampled during active COVID-19. The CDR3 nucleotides are TGTGCCAGCAGTGAACGGGCGGACAGGGGAGGGTCACCCCTCCACTTT. Amino acids: CASSERADRGGSPLHF.